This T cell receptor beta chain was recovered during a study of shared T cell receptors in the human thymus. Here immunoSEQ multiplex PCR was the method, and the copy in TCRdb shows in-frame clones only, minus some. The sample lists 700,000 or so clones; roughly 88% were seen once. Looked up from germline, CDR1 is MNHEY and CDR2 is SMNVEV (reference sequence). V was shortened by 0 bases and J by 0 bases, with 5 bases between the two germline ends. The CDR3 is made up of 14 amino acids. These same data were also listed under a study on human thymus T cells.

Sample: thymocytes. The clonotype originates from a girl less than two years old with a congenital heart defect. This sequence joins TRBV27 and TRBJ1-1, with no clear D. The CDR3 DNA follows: TGTGCCAGCAGTTTATCGAGGCTGAACACTGAAGCTTTCTTT. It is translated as CASSLSRLNTEAFF.